The 19 T cell receptor beta chains below all came from one sample that was sequenced in a study of T cell changes during pregnancy in multiple sclerosis (dated by TCRdb to 2018 to 2020). Library preparation was by the immunoSEQ multiplex PCR assay. TCRdb mirrors the immuneACCESS table, restricted to in-frame sequences. Some clones are absent from its copies; in checked studies, under half trace to an unresolved V gene, and the reason for the others is unknown. In this sample the table shows roughly 100,000 clones, roughly 92% of which occur a single time. 3.5% of the sample rests with the top ten. The material sequenced was peripheral blood, taken after pregnancy. Every receptor here comes from a female donor with multiple sclerosis, enrolled in a pregnancy study.

The V gene is TRBV15, the J gene TRBJ1-2; TRBD1 agrees at 10 bases. The CDR3 has 17 amino acids. Per germline, CDR1 LNHNV and CDR2 YYDKDF (reference sequence). Trimming took 1 base from V and 4 from J; bases not matched to a gene: 9. The CDR3 reads CATSRGVRDRGSYGYTF. The CDR3 DNA follows: TGTGCCACCAGCAGAGGGGTCCGGGACAGGGGATCCTATGGCTACACCTTC.

V gene TRBV9 combines with J gene TRBJ2-7, with 9 bases identical to TRBD1. CDR3 size: 13 residues. The V gene's germline CDR1 is SGDLS and CDR2 YYNGEE. Losses at the gene ends were 4 bases for V and 9 bases for J; bases not matched to a gene: 8. CDR3 loop: CASSSDRGESQYF. The CDR3 nucleotides read TGTGCCAGCAGCTCAGACAGGGGGGAATCGCAGTACTTC.

The CDR3 loop reads CASSQGTGSEKLFF. The DNA of the CDR3 is TGCGCCAGCAGCCAAGGGACAGGGAGCGAAAAACTGTTTTTT. The chain combines TRBV5-1 with TRBJ1-4; 9 bases agree with TRBD1. The CDR3 extends over 14 amino acids. Germline loops: CDR1 SGHRS, CDR2 YFSETQ. V was pared by 4 bases and J by 8 bases, with 6 bases of the junction left unmatched.

This clone was counted once. The chain uses TRBV7-6 and TRBJ2-7; D remains unclear. V dropped 1 base and J dropped 2 bases, with 6 bases sitting between them. Germline V gene sequence: CDR1 SGHVS, CDR2 FNYEAQ. The CDR3 has 13 amino acids. This chain's CDR3 is CASSLDITYEQYF. CDR3 DNA: TGTGCCAGCAGCTTAGACATCACCTACGAGCAGTACTTC.

The chain recombines TRBV7-8 with TRBJ1-5; the match to TRBD1 covers 7 bases. CDR1 is SGHVS and CDR2 is FQNEAQ in the germline V gene. Trimming took 5 bases from V and 3 from J; bases not matched to a gene: 7. The CDR3 length is 15 residues. The CDR3: CASSVTGTLNQPQHF. The DNA for the CDR3 is TGTGCCAGCAGCGTGACAGGGACACTCAATCAGCCCCAGCATTTT.

The table lists this clone with a count of one. The chain has TRBV5-1 and TRBJ1-1; 7 nucleotides align to TRBD1. This CDR3 contains 15 residues. J was trimmed by 4 bases and V by 3 bases; bases with no gene match: 9. Germline V lookup: CDR1 SGHRS, CDR2 YFSETQ. CDR3 nucleotide sequence: TGCGCCAGCAGCTGGGTGGGACAGCTGGGCACTGAAGCTTTCTTT. It is translated as CASSWVGQLGTEAFF.

The gene calls are TRBV19 and TRBJ1-5, with D perhaps matching TRBD1 (6 bases). V was clipped by 6 bases and J by 5 bases, with 11 bases between them. Germline V CDR1 and CDR2: LNHDA, SQIVND (reference sequence). The CDR3 spans 13 residues. The CDR3 DNA reads TGTGCCAGTAGCCCCAACAGGGATCAGCCCCAGCATTTT. It yields the protein CASSPNRDQPQHF.

V is TRBV28 and J is TRBJ1-1, with 8 bases lining up with TRBD1. From germline, CDR1 is MDHEN and CDR2 SYDVKM. Trimming at V came to 2 bases and at J to 11 bases, leaving 10 bases not matched to a gene. The CDR3 is 14 amino acids. Here the CDR3 reads CASSLPDRAVEAFF. CDR3 coding DNA: TGTGCCAGCAGTTTACCGGACAGGGCGGTAGAGGCTTTCTTT.

This chain links TRBV6-6 with TRBJ1-2; tentatively, D is TRBD1 (5 bases). CDR3 length: 13 residues. CDR1 and CDR2 (germline): MNHNY, SVGAGI (reference sequence). With 5 bases removed from V and 3 bases from J, the gap between germline ends came to 10 bases. CDR3 coding DNA: TGTGCCAGCAGTCGACAGCGAGACTATGGCTACACCTTC. Its translation is CASSRQRDYGYTF.

The V call is TRBV5-4, the J call TRBJ1-1; D perhaps matches TRBD1 (6 bases). Germline V gives CDR1 SGHNT, CDR2 YYREEE (reference sequence). V was pared by 8 bases and J by 5 bases, with 16 bases between. This CDR3 is 13 amino acids long. The CDR3 sequence is CASRVGARTEAFF. CDR3 coding DNA: TGTGCCAGTAGGGTGGGGGCGAGGACTGAAGCTTTCTTT. The whole variable domain, remainder taken from reference TRBV5-4 and TRBJ1-1, is ETGVTQSPTHLIKTRGQQVTLRCSSQSGHNTVSWYQQALGQGPQFIFQYYREEENGRGNFPPRFSGLQFPNYSSELNVNALELDDSALYLCASRVGARTEAFFGQGTRLTVV.

V is TRBV29-1 and J is TRBJ1-2; a possible D gene is TRBD1 (6 bases). V lost 7 bases to trimming and J lost 2 bases, with 11 bases between them. CDR3 size: 12 residues. Germline CDR1 is SQVTM and CDR2 is ANQGSEA. CDR3 sequence: CSGLDRNYGYTF. DNA for the CDR3: TGCAGCGGACTGGACAGAAACTATGGCTACACCTTC.

The chain has TRBV19 and TRBJ1-2; 7 bases are shared with TRBD1. V lost 1 base, J lost 6 bases, and 14 bases stayed unmatched. The CDR3 totals 17 residues. Germline CDR1 and CDR2: LNHDA and SQIVND (reference sequence). The CDR3 DNA reads TGTGCCAGTAGTATAGGAGGCGCCATGGACAGGTTGAATGGCTACACCTTC. Its protein product is CASSIGGAMDRLNGYTF.

The chain links TRBV19 to TRBJ1-2, with D uncertain. V lost 3 bases and J 2 bases, leaving 13 bases between the germline ends. CDR1 is LNHDA and CDR2 is SQIVND in the germline V gene (reference sequence). The CDR3 loop spans 15 amino acids. CDR3 DNA sequence: TGTGCCAGTAGTATCAGTACAGTGTCGAACTATGGCTACACCTTC. Its protein product is CASSISTVSNYGYTF.

The chain combines TRBV6-1 with TRBJ2-3; TRBD2 might be the D (6 bases). Trimming removed 2 bases at V and 2 bases at J, with 14 bases between. The CDR3 runs to 16 residues. Germline V gene data show CDR1 as MNHNS and CDR2 as SASEGT. The CDR3, as DNA: TGTGCCAGCAGTGAATCTGAGGGAGGTTACACAGATACGCAGTATTTT. Its translation: CASSESEGGYTDTQYF.

The CDR3 region is CAWSNGNTEAFF. CDR3 DNA sequence: TGTGCCTGGAGTAACGGGAACACTGAAGCTTTCTTT. The rearrangement uses TRBV30 and TRBJ1-1; D ambiguous. The CDR3 spans 12 residues. V dropped 2 bases and J dropped 1 base, with 5 bases sitting between them. CDR1 GTSNPN and CDR2 SVGIG come from the germline V gene (reference sequence).

The genes are TRBV11-3 and TRBJ1-1, with 7 nucleotides matching TRBD1. J lost 7 bases, V lost 5 bases, and 10 bases had no gene match. The CDR3 runs to 14 residues. CDR1 is SGHNT and CDR2 is YENEEA in the germline V gene. CDR3 in amino acids: CASSHRDRQNEAFF. As DNA, the CDR3 is TGTGCCAGCAGCCACCGGGACAGACAGAATGAAGCTTTCTTT.

The genes are TRBV6-4 and TRBJ2-3; 14 bases are shared with TRBD2. The V gene's germline CDR1 is MRHNA and CDR2 SNTAGT. The CDR3 is 16 amino acids. V shed 6 bases, J shed 1 base, and the junction held 3 bases outside the gene matches. The CDR3 nucleotides read TGTGCCAGCAGCCCGACTAGCGGGGGGGGCACAGATACGCAGTATTTT. The encoded protein is CASSPTSGGGTDTQYF.

The chain employs TRBV9 and TRBJ1-2; unclear D gene. CDR1 is SGDLS and CDR2 is YYNGEE in the germline V gene. V was pared by 3 bases and J by 4 bases, with 22 bases between. There are 17 residues in the CDR3. The CDR3 bases are TGTGCCAGCAGCGGAAGACACGGAGGAGGCCATGTCTATGGCTACACCTTC. This sequence encodes CASSGRHGGGHVYGYTF.

The chain couples TRBV11-2 to TRBJ1-2; 8 bases align to TRBD1. The J segment lost 5 bases and the V segment lost 5 bases, leaving 7 bases of the junction unmatched. This CDR3 has 14 residues. CDR1 SGHAT and CDR2 FQNNGV come from the germline V gene. The CDR3 DNA is TGTGCCAGCAGCCCCGGACAGGGTGGATATGGCTACACCTTC. Translation: CASSPGQGGYGYTF.